These 20 T cell receptor beta chains were sequenced from one sample in a study of blood T cells in healthy people across ages. The use of a sample-barcoded 5' primer and a J-beta primer mix characterized a second PCR of roughly 7 to 11 cycles. MiXCR was run by TCRdb on the 5' RACE reads, yielding one entry per CDR3 protein. Here the sample spans about 1.1 million distinct CDR3 sequences, about two fifths being singletons. What was sequenced was blood. These TCRs come from a man younger than 30 in good health.

The chain is built from TRBV5-1 and TRBJ2-1; D gene unclear. V lost 2 bases and J 5 bases, leaving 11 bases between the germline ends. Germline-derived CDR1 and CDR2 are SGHRS and YFSETQ. This CDR3 has 14 residues. Written as DNA, the CDR3 is TGCGCCAGCAGCTTCCGAGACCCCAACAATGAGCAGTTCTTC. As protein: CASSFRDPNNEQFF.

This clonotype was counted many times. The chain is built from TRBV29-1 and TRBJ1-2; D may be TRBD1 (5 bases). V shed 4 bases and J shed 0 bases, with 9 bases lying between them. CDR1 and CDR2 (germline): SQVTM, ANQGSEA. The CDR3 spans 13 residues. CDR3 bases: TGCAGCGTTGTGCAGGGATCTAACTATGGCTACACCTTC. It translates to CSVVQGSNYGYTF.

The chain is built from TRBV12-5 and TRBJ2-7; the D gene is possibly TRBD1 (6 bases). The germline gives CDR1 LGHNT, CDR2 FRNRAP. The germline V and J ends were trimmed by 5 bases and 5 bases, with 13 bases remaining between them. This CDR3 region has 13 residues. The DNA of the CDR3 is TGTGCTAGTGGTCTCTCACGGACAGACGAGCAGTACTTC. This encodes CASGLSRTDEQYF.

Turning to this clonotype: A junction end diverges from the germline sequence, so it may reflect a read error. CDR3 sequence: CASNDFSGTNVLTF. The CDR3 nucleotides are TGTGCCAGCAATGATTTCTCTGGGACCAACGTCCTGACTTTC. The V and J genes are TRBV12-3 or TRBV12-4 and TRBJ2-6; D unclear. The CDR3 sequence is 14 residues long.

This chain uses TRBV20-1 with TRBJ1-2, with 7 nucleotides matching TRBD1. After removal of 5 bases from V and 0 bases from J, the junction contained 12 bases not matched to a gene. The CDR3 totals 16 residues. Germline assignment: CDR1 DFQATT and CDR2 SNEGSKA (reference sequence). The CDR3 loop is CSAPWAGTVANYGYTF. CDR3 bases: TGCAGTGCTCCGTGGGCGGGGACAGTAGCTAACTATGGCTACACCTTC.

The rearrangement links TRBV4-3 to TRBJ2-2, with 7 nucleotides matching TRBD2. V lost 6 bases and J lost 5; bases outside the gene matches: 12. This CDR3 contains 16 residues. CDR1 and CDR2 from the germline V gene are LGHNA and YSLEER. Written as DNA, the CDR3 is TGCGCCAGCAGTCCGGGGAGCGGGGTTATTACCGGGGAGCTGTTTTTT. Protein: CASSPGSGVITGELFF.

The chain combines TRBV25-1 with TRBJ2-2; D ambiguous. Trimming removed 1 base at V and 1 base at J, with 10 bases between. This CDR3 contains 16 residues. The germline CDR1 and CDR2 sequences are MGHDK and SYGVNS. The CDR3 sequence: CASSELGNKNTGELFF. CDR3 DNA sequence: TGTGCCAGCAGTGAATTGGGTAACAAGAACACCGGGGAGCTGTTTTTT.

V gene TRBV6-2 or TRBV6-3 combines with J gene TRBJ2-1; tentative D call: TRBD2 (6 bases). The CDR3 length is 14 residues. Trimming removed 6 bases at V and 5 bases at J, with 14 bases between. Per the germline V gene, CDR1 is MNHEY and CDR2 is SVGEGT. CDR3 sequence: CASRGRRENNEQFF. The CDR3 region has the DNA TGTGCCAGCAGGGGCCGGAGGGAGAACAATGAGCAGTTCTTC.

This clonotype was picked up a small number of times. This sequence joins TRBV9 and TRBJ1-1; D is undetermined. Between the trimmed V and J ends, which lost 4 bases and 1 base, there was a span of 11 bases. This CDR3 contains 14 residues. Germline V gene lookup returns CDR1 SGDLS and CDR2 YYNGEE. In DNA, the CDR3 is TGTGCCAGCAGCTTCCTGGACCAGAACACTGAAGCTTTCTTT. It specifies CASSFLDQNTEAFF. Together with reference TRBV9 and TRBJ1-1, the CDR3 gives the full variable domain: DSGVTQTPKHLITATGQRVTLRCSPRSGDLSVYWYQQSLDQGLQFLIQYYNGEERAKGNILERFSAQQFPDLHSELNLSSLELGDSALYFCASSFLDQNTEAFFGQGTRLTVV.

The CDR3 region is CASRDGTGSNYGYTF. In nucleotides, the CDR3 is TGTGCCAGCAGAGACGGGACTGGAAGTAACTATGGCTACACCTTC. This chain connects TRBV28 to TRBJ1-2; perhaps TRBD1 as D (5 bases). The V end lost 6 bases, the J end lost 1 base, and 15 bases lay between the germline ends. The CDR3 is made up of 15 amino acids. Germline lookup yields CDR1 MDHEN and CDR2 SYDVKM.

The chain links TRBV20-1 to TRBJ2-7; a weak D match, TRBD1 (6 bases). The germline V gene encodes CDR1 DFQATT and CDR2 SNEGSKA (reference sequence). The CDR3 loop spans 14 amino acids. V gave up 4 bases and J gave up 7 bases, with 20 bases separating them. The CDR3 is CSATDPGQYNEQYF. Here the CDR3 DNA reads TGCAGTGCTACAGATCCGGGACAATACAATGAGCAGTACTTC.

J is TRBJ1-2 and V is TRBV10-3; TRBD1 matches 7 bases. CDR1 and CDR2 from the germline V gene are ENHRY and SYGVKD. The CDR3 runs to 15 residues. Trimming removed 8 bases from V and 0 bases from J; junction bases left unmatched: 9. The CDR3 loop reads CAIGATGEANYGYTF. Here the CDR3 DNA reads TGTGCCATCGGAGCAACAGGGGAAGCTAACTATGGCTACACCTTC.

In this sample, this clonotype turned up a few times. This chain uses TRBV4-3 with TRBJ2-3; TRBD1 matches at 9 bases. The trim removed 3 bases at V and 4 bases at J, leaving 8 bases unmatched. The CDR3 totals 16 residues. Germline CDR1 and CDR2: LGHNA and YSLEER. The CDR3 is CASSQGQGLGPDTQYF. As DNA, the CDR3 is TGCGCCAGCAGCCAGGGACAGGGACTGGGCCCAGATACGCAGTATTTT.

The gene calls are TRBV12-3 or TRBV12-4 and TRBJ2-5; 11 nucleotides line up with TRBD1. The J call could be wrong; TRBJ2-7 is a better fit for the DNA end. This CDR3 has 15 amino acids. CDR3 in amino acids: CASSLEGQGDYEQYF. CDR3 DNA sequence: TGTGCCAGCAGTTTAGAGGGACAGGGGGACTACGAGCAGTACTTC.

In this sample, this clonotype turned up a few times. The chain joins TRBV7-2 to TRBJ1-2; perhaps TRBD1 as D (6 bases). The ends were cut back, 5 bases at V and 5 bases at J, with 12 bases in the middle. The CDR3 is made up of 13 amino acids. Germline V gives CDR1 SGHTA, CDR2 FQGNSA. This CDR3 reads CASSPKGGYGYTF. The CDR3 coding sequence is TGTGCCAGCAGCCCTAAGGGGGGGTATGGCTACACCTTC.

This chain joins TRBV5-1 and TRBJ1-2; TRBD1 might be the D (5 bases). The CDR3 sequence is 16 residues long. Per the germline V gene, CDR1 is SGHRS and CDR2 is YFSETQ. V was trimmed by 2 bases and J by 2 bases, leaving 16 bases between them. DNA of the CDR3: TGCGCCAGCAGCTTAACTCCAGGGACCTTAAACTATGGCTACACCTTC. Protein product: CASSLTPGTLNYGYTF.

This clonotype was seen once. Germline and junction disagree at one end, which may indicate a read error. The gene calls are TRBV7-8 and TRBJ2-7; D perhaps matches TRBD2 (5 bases). The assigned J gene may be wrong: the sequence end matches TRBJ2-5 better. Germline CDR1 is SGHVS and CDR2 is FQNEAQ. The CDR3 runs to 15 residues. CDR3: CAGSLSARRGETQYF. The CDR3, as DNA: TGTGCCGGCAGCTTATCAGCCCGCCGGGGAGAGACCCAGTACTTC.

This clonotype has a handful of counts. This CDR3 is CASSLAGTEKVNEQFF. The CDR3 DNA is TGCGCCAGCAGCTTGGCTGGGACTGAGAAGGTCAATGAGCAGTTCTTC. This rearrangement joins TRBV5-1 to TRBJ2-1; weak D call: TRBD2 (6 bases). Trimming removed 0 bases from V and 6 bases from J, with 16 bases in between. The CDR3 sequence is 16 residues long. Looked up from germline, CDR1 is SGHRS and CDR2 is YFSETQ. The full variable domain, its missing parts supplied by reference TRBV5-1 and TRBJ2-1, is KAGVTQTPRYLIKTRGQQVTLSCSPISGHRSVSWYQQTPGQGLQFLFEYFSETQRNKGNFPGRFSGRQFSNSRSEMNVSTLELGDSALYLCASSLAGTEKVNEQFFGPGTRLTVL.

The J gene is TRBJ2-3, the V gene TRBV18; D possibly corresponds to TRBD1 (5 bases). Between the trimmed V and J ends, which lost 7 bases and 0 bases, there was a span of 8 bases. The CDR3 runs 13 residues. Germline V gives CDR1 KGHSH, CDR2 LQKENI. Here the CDR3 DNA reads TGTGCCAGCTTTGGGGCTAGCACAGATACGCAGTATTTT. Protein sequence: CASFGASTDTQYF.

This clonotype came up a few times. The genes are TRBV6-2 or TRBV6-3 and TRBJ1-2; D is uncertain. Germline CDR1 and CDR2: MNHEY and SVGEGT. Trimming left V 5 bases short and J 2 bases short, with 12 bases between. The CDR3 sequence is 14 residues long. CDR3 sequence (DNA): TGTGCCAGCAGTGACATCAGACCCAACTATGGCTACACCTTC. The encoded protein is CASSDIRPNYGYTF.